This T cell receptor (beta chain) emerged from a study of T cells in Graves' hyperthyroidism and ophthalmopathy. Findings and limits, study-wide: Classification by a 13 V-J model distinguished ophthalmopathy from stable hyperthyroidism. Most clonotypes expanded in thyroid above 0.001 were likewise present in blood. Ophthalmopathy was identified by the model a median about 6.8 months ahead of onset.

RNA transcripts were the template for amplifying TCR beta CDR3 regions. HTBI primers were employed in a first-round RT-PCR of the TCR CDR3. Using its own MiXCR run on the multiplex PCR reads, TCRdb lists one record per CDR3 protein. Of roughly 500,000 distinct CDR3 sequences in the sample, 40% to 55% were seen once. Concerning this clonotype itself: What it binds is unknown.

Clinical symptoms, serum thyroxine and TRAb, thyroid ultrasound and orbital computed tomography together formed the diagnostic basis. There are 13 residues in the CDR3. The germline gives CDR1 GTSNPN, CDR2 SVGIG (reference sequence). V lost 5 bases and J lost 0, with 5 bases in between. This clonotype was sampled from an adult woman with Graves' disease, either hyperthyroidism or ophthalmopathy (not recorded which). The chain links TRBV30 to TRBJ1-6; D is undetermined. The sequencing sample was made of peripheral blood or thyroid tissue (not recorded which). This CDR3 reads CAWRSSYNSPLHF. In DNA form, the CDR3 reads TGTGCCTGGCGGAGCTCCTATAATTCACCCCTCCACTTT. The full variable domain, with the rest looked up from reference TRBV30 and TRBJ1-6, is SQTIHQWPATLVQPVGSPLSLECTVEGTSNPNLYWYRQAAGRGLQLLFYSVGIGQISSEVPQNLSASRPQDRQFILSSKKLLLSDSGFYLCAWRSSYNSPLHFGNGTRLTVT.